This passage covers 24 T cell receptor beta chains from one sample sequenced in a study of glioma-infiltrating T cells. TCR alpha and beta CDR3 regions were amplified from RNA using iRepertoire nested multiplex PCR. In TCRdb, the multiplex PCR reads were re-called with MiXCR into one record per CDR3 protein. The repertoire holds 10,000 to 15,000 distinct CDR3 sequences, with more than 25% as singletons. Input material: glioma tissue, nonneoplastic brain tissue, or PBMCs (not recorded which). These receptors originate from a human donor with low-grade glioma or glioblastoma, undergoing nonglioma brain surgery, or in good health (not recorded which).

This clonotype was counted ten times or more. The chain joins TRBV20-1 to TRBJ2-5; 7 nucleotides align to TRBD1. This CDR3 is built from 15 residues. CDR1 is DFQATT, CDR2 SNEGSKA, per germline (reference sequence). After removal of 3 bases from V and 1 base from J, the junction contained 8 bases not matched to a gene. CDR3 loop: CSASWADRIQETQYF. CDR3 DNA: TGCAGTGCTAGTTGGGCGGACAGGATCCAAGAGACCCAGTACTTC.

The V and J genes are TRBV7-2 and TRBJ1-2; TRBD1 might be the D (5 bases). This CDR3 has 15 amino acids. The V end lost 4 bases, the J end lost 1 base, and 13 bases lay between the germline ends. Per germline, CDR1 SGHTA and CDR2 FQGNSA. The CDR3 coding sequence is TGTGCCAGCAGCTCCTTCGGGACTTATAACTATGGCTACACCTTC. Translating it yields CASSSFGTYNYGYTF.

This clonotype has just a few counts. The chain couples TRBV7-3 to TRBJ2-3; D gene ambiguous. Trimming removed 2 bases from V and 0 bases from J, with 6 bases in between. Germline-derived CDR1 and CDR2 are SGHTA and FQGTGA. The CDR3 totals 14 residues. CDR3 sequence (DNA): TGTGCCAGCAGCTTATCGGCTAGCACAGATACGCAGTATTTT. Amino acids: CASSLSASTDTQYF.

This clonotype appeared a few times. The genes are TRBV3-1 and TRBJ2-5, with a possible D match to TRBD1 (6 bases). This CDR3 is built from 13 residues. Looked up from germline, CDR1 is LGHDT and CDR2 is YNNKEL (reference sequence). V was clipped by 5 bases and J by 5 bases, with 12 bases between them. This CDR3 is CASSTGISETQYF. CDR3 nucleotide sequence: TGTGCCAGCAGCACAGGGATATCGGAGACCCAGTACTTC.

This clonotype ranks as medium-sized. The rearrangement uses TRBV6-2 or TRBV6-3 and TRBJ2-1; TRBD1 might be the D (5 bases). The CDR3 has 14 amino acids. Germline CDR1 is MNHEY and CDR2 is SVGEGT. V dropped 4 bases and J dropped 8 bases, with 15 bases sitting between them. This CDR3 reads CASSLWGSRDEQFF. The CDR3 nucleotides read TGTGCCAGCAGTTTATGGGGAAGCAGGGATGAGCAGTTCTTC.

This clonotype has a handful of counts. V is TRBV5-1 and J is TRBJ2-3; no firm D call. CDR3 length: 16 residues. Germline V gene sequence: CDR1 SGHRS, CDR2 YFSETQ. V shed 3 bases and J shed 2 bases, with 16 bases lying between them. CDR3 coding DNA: TGCGCCAGCAGCTCCTCTTGGTCCCGGACCACAGATACGCAGTATTTT. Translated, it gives CASSSSWSRTTDTQYF.

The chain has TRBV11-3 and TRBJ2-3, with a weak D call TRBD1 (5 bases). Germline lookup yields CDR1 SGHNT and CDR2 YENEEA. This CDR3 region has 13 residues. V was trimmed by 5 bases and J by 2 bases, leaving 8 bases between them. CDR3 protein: CASSRGFTDTQYF. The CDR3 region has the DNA TGTGCCAGCAGCAGGGGATTCACAGATACGCAGTATTTT.

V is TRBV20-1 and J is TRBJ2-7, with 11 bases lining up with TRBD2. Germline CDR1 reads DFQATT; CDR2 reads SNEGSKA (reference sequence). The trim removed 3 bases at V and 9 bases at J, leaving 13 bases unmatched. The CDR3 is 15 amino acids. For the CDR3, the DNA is TGCAGTGCTAGCGGGGTAGCGGGAGGGGATTCTGGGCAGTACTTC. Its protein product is CSASGVAGGDSGQYF.

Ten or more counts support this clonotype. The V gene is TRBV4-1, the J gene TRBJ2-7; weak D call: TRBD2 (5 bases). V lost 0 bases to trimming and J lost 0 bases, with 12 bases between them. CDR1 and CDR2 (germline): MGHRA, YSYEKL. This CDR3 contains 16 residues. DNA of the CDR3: TGCGCCAGCAGCCAAGAAATTAGCGCACCCTCCTACGAGCAGTACTTC. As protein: CASSQEISAPSYEQYF.

The CDR3 region has the DNA TGTGCCAGCAGCCAAGGTTTTGGGAGTTACAATGAGCAGTTCTTC. This encodes CASSQGFGSYNEQFF. The chain couples TRBV3-1 to TRBJ2-1; possibly TRBD2 for D (5 bases). This CDR3 is 15 amino acids long. The V end was cut by 1 base, the J end by 4 bases, with 11 bases between. In germline, CDR1 is LGHDT, CDR2 YNNKEL (reference sequence).

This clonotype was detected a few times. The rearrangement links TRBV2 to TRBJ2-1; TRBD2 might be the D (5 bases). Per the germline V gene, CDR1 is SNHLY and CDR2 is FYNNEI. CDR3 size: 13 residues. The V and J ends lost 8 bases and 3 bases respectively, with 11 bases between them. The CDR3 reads CASAGGYYNEQFF. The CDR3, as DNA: TGTGCCAGCGCGGGCGGTTACTACAATGAGCAGTTCTTC. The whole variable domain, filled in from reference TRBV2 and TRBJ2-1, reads EPEVTQTPSHQVTQMGQEVILRCVPISNHLYFYWYRQILGQKVEFLVSFYNNEISEKSEIFDDQFSVERPDGSNFTLKIRSTKLEDSAMYFCASAGGYYNEQFFGPGTRLTVL.

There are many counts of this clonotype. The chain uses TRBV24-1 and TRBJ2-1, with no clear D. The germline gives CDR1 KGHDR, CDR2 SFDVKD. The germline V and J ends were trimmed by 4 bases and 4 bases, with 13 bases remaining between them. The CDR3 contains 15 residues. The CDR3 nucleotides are TGTGCCACCAGTGACAAGGGTCCCCGATACAATGAGCAGTTCTTC. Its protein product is CATSDKGPRYNEQFF.

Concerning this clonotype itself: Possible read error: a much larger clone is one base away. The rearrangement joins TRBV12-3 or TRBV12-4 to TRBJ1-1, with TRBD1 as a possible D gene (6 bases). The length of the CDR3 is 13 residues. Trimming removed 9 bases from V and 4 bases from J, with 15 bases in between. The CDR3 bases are TGTGCCAGAGGGGGGGGTGAGACCACTGAAGCTTTCTTT. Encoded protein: CARGGGETTEAFF.

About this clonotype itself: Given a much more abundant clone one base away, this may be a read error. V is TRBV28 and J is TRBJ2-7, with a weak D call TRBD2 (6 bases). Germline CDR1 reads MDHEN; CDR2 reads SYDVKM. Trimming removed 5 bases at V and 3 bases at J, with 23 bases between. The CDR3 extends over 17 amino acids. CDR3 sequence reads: CASSGSLGTSGNYEQYF. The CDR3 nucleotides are TGTGCCAGCAGTGGAAGCCTTGGGACTTCTGGGAACTACGAGCAGTACTTC.

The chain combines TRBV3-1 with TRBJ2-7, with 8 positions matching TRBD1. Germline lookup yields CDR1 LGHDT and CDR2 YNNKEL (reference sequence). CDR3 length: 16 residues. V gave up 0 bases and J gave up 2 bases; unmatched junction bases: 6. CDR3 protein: CASSQDAGQAAYEQYF. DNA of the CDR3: TGTGCCAGCAGCCAAGACGCGGGACAGGCCGCCTACGAGCAGTACTTC.

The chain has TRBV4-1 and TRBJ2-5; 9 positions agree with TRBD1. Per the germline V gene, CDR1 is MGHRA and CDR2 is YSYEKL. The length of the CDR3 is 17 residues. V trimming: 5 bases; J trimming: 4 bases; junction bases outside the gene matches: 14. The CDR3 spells CASSSLTGGPGGETQYF. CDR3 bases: TGCGCCAGCAGCTCATTGACAGGGGGGCCAGGGGGAGAGACCCAGTACTTC.

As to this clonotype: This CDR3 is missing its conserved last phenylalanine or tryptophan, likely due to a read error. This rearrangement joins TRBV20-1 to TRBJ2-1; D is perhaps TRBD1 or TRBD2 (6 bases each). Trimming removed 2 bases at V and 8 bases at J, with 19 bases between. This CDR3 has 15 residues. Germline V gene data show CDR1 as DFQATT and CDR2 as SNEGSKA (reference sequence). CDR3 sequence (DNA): TGCAGTGCTAGAAGGGGGGCCAGTTTTAGTGATGAGCAGTTCCTC. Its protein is CSARRGASFSDEQFL.

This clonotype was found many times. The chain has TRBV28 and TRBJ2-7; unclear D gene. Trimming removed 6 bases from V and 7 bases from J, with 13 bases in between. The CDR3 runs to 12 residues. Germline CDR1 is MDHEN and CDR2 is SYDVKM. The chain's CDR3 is CASRDIWGEQYF. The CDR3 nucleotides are TGTGCCAGCAGGGATATATGGGGAGAGCAGTACTTC.

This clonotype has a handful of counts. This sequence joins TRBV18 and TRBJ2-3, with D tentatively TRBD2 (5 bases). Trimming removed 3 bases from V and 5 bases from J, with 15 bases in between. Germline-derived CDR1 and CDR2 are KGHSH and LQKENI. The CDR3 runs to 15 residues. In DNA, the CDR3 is TGTGCCAGCTCACCTCTCCCTAGCCGGGGAGATACGCAGTATTTT. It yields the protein CASSPLPSRGDTQYF.

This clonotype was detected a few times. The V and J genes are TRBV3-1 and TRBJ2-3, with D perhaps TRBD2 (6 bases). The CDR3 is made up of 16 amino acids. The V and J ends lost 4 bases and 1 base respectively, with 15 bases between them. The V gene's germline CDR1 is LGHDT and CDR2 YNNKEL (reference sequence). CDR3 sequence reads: CASSLGSGWGTDTQYF. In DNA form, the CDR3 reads TGTGCCAGCAGCCTCGGGAGCGGGTGGGGCACAGATACGCAGTATTTT.

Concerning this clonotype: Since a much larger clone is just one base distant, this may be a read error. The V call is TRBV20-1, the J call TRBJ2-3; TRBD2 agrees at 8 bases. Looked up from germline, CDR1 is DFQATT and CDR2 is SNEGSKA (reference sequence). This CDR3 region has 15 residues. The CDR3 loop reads CSANVRLASTDTKYF. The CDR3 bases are TGCAGTGCTAATGTCCGACTAGCGAGCACAGATACGAAGTATTTT.

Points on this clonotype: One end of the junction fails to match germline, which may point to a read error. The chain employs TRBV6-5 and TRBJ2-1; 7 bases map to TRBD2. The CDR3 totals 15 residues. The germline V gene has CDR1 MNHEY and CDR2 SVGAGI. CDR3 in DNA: TGTGCCAACAGCAGTTCCGGGACTATAGGCAATGAGCAGCTCTTC. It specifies CANSSSGTIGNEQLF.

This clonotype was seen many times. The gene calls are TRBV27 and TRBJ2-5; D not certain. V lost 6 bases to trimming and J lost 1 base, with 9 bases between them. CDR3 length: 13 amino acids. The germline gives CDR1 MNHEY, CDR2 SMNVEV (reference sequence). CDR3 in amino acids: CASSSPLQETQYF. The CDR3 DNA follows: TGTGCCAGCAGCTCCCCTCTCCAAGAGACCCAGTACTTC.

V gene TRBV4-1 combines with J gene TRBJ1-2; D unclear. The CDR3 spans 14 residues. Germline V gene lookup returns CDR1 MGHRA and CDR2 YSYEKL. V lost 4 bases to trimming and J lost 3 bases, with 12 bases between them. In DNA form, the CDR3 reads TGCGCCAGCAGCCCGGAGGGAGATCACTATGGCTACACCTTC. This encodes CASSPEGDHYGYTF.